This T cell receptor beta chain was obtained from a study of T cells in Graves' hyperthyroidism and ophthalmopathy. Notes on the study in general: Model-based prediction identified ophthalmopathy a median about 6.8 months prior to its onset. Most clonotypes expanded in the thyroid (above 0.001) were also present in blood.

Amplified regions were TCR beta CDR3 sequences from RNA transcripts. The TCR CDR3 was amplified in a first-round RT-PCR using the HTBI primer set. In TCRdb, the multiplex PCR reads were re-called with MiXCR into one record per CDR3 protein. Of nearly 250,000 distinct CDR3 sequences in the sample, roughly 15% were seen once. This clonotype appeared many times. What it recognizes is unknown. It was uncontrolled infection, other autoimmune disease, pregnancy or lactation that excluded patients. Germline V gene lookup returns CDR1 PRHDT and CDR2 FYEKMQ (reference sequence). Trimming cost V 7 bases and J 1 base, with 16 bases left between them. This CDR3 contains 15 residues.

The receptor was derived from a woman between 18 and 29 years old with Graves' ophthalmopathy. The chain carries TRBV13 and TRBJ1-1; unclear D gene. The source material was blood. CDR3 residues: CASTIWAAGNTEAFF. As DNA, the CDR3 is TGTGCCAGCACCATATGGGCCGCGGGGAACACTGAAGCTTTCTTT. Filled out from reference TRBV13 and TRBJ1-1, the complete variable domain reads AAGVIQSPRHLIKEKRETATLKCYPIPRHDTVYWYQQGPGQDPQFLISFYEKMQSDKGSIPDRFSAQQFSDYHSELNMSSLELGDSALYFCASTIWAAGNTEAFFGQGTRLTVV.